This T cell receptor beta chain was sequenced during a study of blood T cell repertoires in COVID-19. Study background: Sites across the United States, Italy and Spain contributed samples from acute and convalescent COVID-19. Sample material is recorded as cDNA or gDNA derived from T cells, B-cell-depleted T cells, or PBMCs.

This clone was seen only once. In the study's own analysis: The assay estimated nucleated cells by amplifying reference gene primers. Some clones are missing from TCRdb's copy, which holds only in-frame ones; the method was immunoSEQ multiplex PCR. The V and J calls and the clone size are those of that table, but D and trimming were determined from the DNA. The sample yields approximately 220,000 clones, roughly 84% seen once. From germline, CDR1 is LNHNV and CDR2 YYDKDF (reference sequence). The CDR3 is made up of 14 amino acids. V was clipped by 3 bases and J by 3 bases, with 11 bases between them. The chain employs TRBV15 and TRBJ2-5; the D gene is possibly TRBD2 (6 bases). Sequenced material: peripheral blood. This clonotype was sampled from a woman aged 55-75 years with acute or convalescent COVID-19. This CDR3 reads CATSSGGTEETQYF. CDR3 nucleotide sequence: TGTGCCACCAGCAGCGGGGGAACTGAAGAGACCCAGTACTTC.